Shown below are 15 T cell receptor beta chains from a single sample sequenced in a study of shared clonotypes between healthy human individuals. Repertoires were generated with immunoSEQ multiplex PCR, while TCRdb's copy carries only in-frame clones and drops some. The sample has roughly 1 million clones; around 74% are singletons. The sequencing input was memory CD4+ T cells sorted from blood. Subset here: CD45RA-negative fraction. Source of these receptors: a man younger than 30 in good health.

The chain has TRBV9 and TRBJ1-4; 7 nucleotides match TRBD1. In germline, CDR1 is SGDLS, CDR2 YYNGEE. After removal of 0 bases from V and 4 bases from J, the junction contained 3 bases not matched to a gene. This CDR3 comprises 15 residues. For the CDR3, the DNA is TGTGCCAGCAGCGTAGCGGGACAGTTTAATGAAAAACTGTTTTTT. Its translation: CASSVAGQFNEKLFF. The whole variable domain, remainder taken from reference TRBV9 and TRBJ1-4, is DSGVTQTPKHLITATGQRVTLRCSPRSGDLSVYWYQQSLDQGLQFLIQYYNGEERAKGNILERFSAQQFPDLHSELNLSSLELGDSALYFCASSVAGQFNEKLFFGSGTQLSVL.

The genes are TRBV7-8 and TRBJ1-5, with unresolved D. Trimming cost V 4 bases and J 7 bases, with 11 bases left between them. This CDR3 is 13 amino acids long. CDR1 is SGHVS, CDR2 FQNEAQ, per germline. The CDR3 DNA is TGTGCCAGCAGCTCGGAACGAGGGCAGCCCCAGCATTTT. This gives the protein CASSSERGQPQHF.

The chain joins TRBV15 to TRBJ2-2; 8 bases are a match to TRBD1. V was clipped by 0 bases and J by 0 bases; unmatched bases: 3. Germline values: CDR1 LNHNV, CDR2 YYDKDF (reference sequence). The CDR3 runs to 17 residues. The CDR3 DNA sequence: TGTGCCACCAGCAGAGATCCGACAGGGGCGAACACCGGGGAGCTGTTTTTT. Encoded protein: CATSRDPTGANTGELFF.

This clone was seen only a few times. The CDR3 DNA reads TGTGCCAGCACCAAGGGACGGAATAATAATTCACCCCTCCACTTT. Translation gives CASTKGRNNNSPLHF. This chain connects TRBV27 to TRBJ1-6, with D tentatively TRBD1 (5 bases). The germline CDR1 and CDR2 sequences are MNHEY and SMNVEV (reference sequence). The CDR3 totals 15 residues. Trimming shortened V by 7 bases and J by 5 bases, and 15 bases separated the two germline ends.

As concerns this clone: This may be a read error, as it is one base from a much larger clone. V and J are TRBV13 and TRBJ1-1; 7 bases are shared with TRBD1. Trimming at V came to 5 bases and at J to 7 bases, leaving 4 bases not matched to a gene. CDR1 is PRHDT, CDR2 FYEKMQ, per germline (reference sequence). This CDR3 spans 12 amino acids. This CDR3 is CASSQTGVEAFF. The DNA for the CDR3 is TGTGCCAGCAGCCAAACAGGGGTTGAAGCTTTCTTT.

The chain combines TRBV9 with TRBJ2-3; 12 bases align to TRBD2. CDR1 and CDR2 (germline): SGDLS, YYNGEE. V shed 0 bases, J shed 5 bases, and the junction held 7 bases outside the gene matches. This CDR3 comprises 17 residues. CDR3 nucleotides: TGTGCCAGCAGCGTAGGGCTAGCGGGGGGGCCTCAAGATACGCAGTATTTT. Amino acids: CASSVGLAGGPQDTQYF.

The rearrangement links TRBV5-8 to TRBJ1-2, with 7 bases lining up with TRBD1. V shed 4 bases and J 4 bases; nucleotides not matched to a gene: 10. The germline V gene has CDR1 SGHTS and CDR2 YDEGEE. The length of the CDR3 is 15 residues. CDR3 coding DNA: TGTGCCAGCAGCAATACAGGGGTTGGTGCCTATGGCTACACCTTC. Translation: CASSNTGVGAYGYTF.

This chain links TRBV7-2 with TRBJ2-7, with 14 bases matching TRBD2. V shed 0 bases, J shed 0 bases, and the junction held 4 bases outside the gene matches. The length of the CDR3 is 18 residues. Per the germline V gene, CDR1 is SGHTA and CDR2 is FQGNSA. In DNA form, the CDR3 reads TGTGCCAGCAGCTTAGCCGGACTAGCGGGAGGCATCTCCTACGAGCAGTACTTC. Translation gives CASSLAGLAGGISYEQYF.

This clone appeared a few times. Other DNA sequences in the sample encode the same CDR3. The rearrangement joins TRBV30 to TRBJ1-4; D not certain. V was clipped by 0 bases and J by 3 bases, with 8 bases between them. This CDR3 spans 14 amino acids. Per the germline V gene, CDR1 is GTSNPN and CDR2 is SVGIG (reference sequence). The CDR3 spells CAWSVGGPNEKLFF. The CDR3 DNA sequence: TGTGCCTGGAGTGTTGGAGGGCCTAATGAAAAACTGTTTTTT.

The chain recombines TRBV4-3 with TRBJ2-1; D uncertain. CDR1 is LGHNA and CDR2 is YSLEER in the germline V gene. V shed 0 bases and J shed 2 bases, with 11 bases lying between them. The CDR3 is made up of 16 amino acids. The CDR3: CASSQEAAPPYNEQFF. CDR3 nucleotides: TGCGCCAGCAGCCAAGAGGCAGCCCCTCCCTACAATGAGCAGTTCTTC.

The rearrangement links TRBV5-5 to TRBJ2-5; 9 bases agree with TRBD1. The CDR3 spans 14 residues. Per germline, CDR1 SGHKS and CDR2 YYEKEE (reference sequence). The V segment lost 3 bases and the J segment 1 base; nucleotides outside the gene matches: 1. CDR3 nucleotides: TGTGCCAGCAGCTGGGGACAGGGCCAAGAGACCCAGTACTTC. Translation gives CASSWGQGQETQYF.

The chain recombines TRBV7-2 with TRBJ1-6; TRBD1 aligns across 7 bases. The CDR3 loop spans 15 amino acids. From germline, CDR1 is SGHTA and CDR2 FQGNSA. With 5 bases clipped from V and 6 bases from J, the junction kept 7 bases outside the gene matches. CDR3: CASSPRGQPNSPLHF. CDR3 sequence (DNA): TGTGCCAGCAGCCCCCGGGGACAGCCTAATTCACCCCTCCACTTT.

The gene calls are TRBV7-9 and TRBJ2-7; no firm D call. V was shortened by 1 base and J by 2 bases, with 9 bases between the two germline ends. There are 14 residues in the CDR3. In germline, CDR1 is SEHNR, CDR2 FQNEAQ (reference sequence). CDR3 nucleotides: TGTGCCAGCAGCTTAGGTAGCAATACCTACGAGCAGTACTTC. Amino acid sequence: CASSLGSNTYEQYF. Filled out from reference TRBV7-9 and TRBJ2-7, the complete variable domain reads DTGVSQNPRHKITKRGQNVTFRCDPISEHNRLYWYRQTLGQGPEFLTYFQNEAQLEKSRLLSDRFSAERPKGSFSTLEIQRTEQGDSAMYLCASSLGSNTYEQYFGPGTRLTVT.

The chain uses TRBV7-9 and TRBJ2-2; no definite D call. The germline V gene encodes CDR1 SEHNR and CDR2 FQNEAQ (reference sequence). The CDR3 extends over 13 amino acids. V dropped 1 base and J dropped 7 bases, with 7 bases sitting between them. The CDR3 bases are TGTGCCAGCAGCTTAGAGAGTCACGGGGAGCTGTTTTTT. Encoded protein: CASSLESHGELFF.

CDR3 bases: TGTGCCAGCAGCTTAGCGATGACAGGGGCCTACGAGCAGTACTTC. This codes for CASSLAMTGAYEQYF. The rearrangement joins TRBV7-9 to TRBJ2-7; 8 positions match TRBD1. With 0 bases clipped from V and 2 bases from J, the junction kept 3 bases outside the gene matches. Germline values: CDR1 SEHNR, CDR2 FQNEAQ (reference sequence). The CDR3 is 15 residues long.